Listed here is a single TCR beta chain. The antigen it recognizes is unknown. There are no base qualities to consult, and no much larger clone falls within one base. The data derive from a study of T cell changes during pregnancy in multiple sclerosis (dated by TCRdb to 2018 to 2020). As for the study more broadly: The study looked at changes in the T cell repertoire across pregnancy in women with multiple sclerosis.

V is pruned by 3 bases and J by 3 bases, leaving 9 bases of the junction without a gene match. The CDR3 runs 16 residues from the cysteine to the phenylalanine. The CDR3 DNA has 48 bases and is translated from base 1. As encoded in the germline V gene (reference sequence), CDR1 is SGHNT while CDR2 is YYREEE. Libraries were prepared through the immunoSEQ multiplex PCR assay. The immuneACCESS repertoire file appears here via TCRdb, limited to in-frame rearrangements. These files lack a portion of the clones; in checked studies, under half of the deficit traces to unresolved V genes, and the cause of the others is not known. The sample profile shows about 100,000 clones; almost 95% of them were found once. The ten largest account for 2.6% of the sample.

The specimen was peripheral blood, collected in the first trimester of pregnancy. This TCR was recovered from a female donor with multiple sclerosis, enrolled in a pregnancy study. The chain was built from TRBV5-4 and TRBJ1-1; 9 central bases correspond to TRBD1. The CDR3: CASSSGTGFDDTEAFF. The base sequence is TGTGCCAGCAGCTCCGGGACAGGGTTTGATGACACTGAAGCTTTCTTT. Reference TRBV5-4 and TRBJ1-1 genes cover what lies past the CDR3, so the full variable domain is ETGVTQSPTHLIKTRGQQVTLRCSSQSGHNTVSWYQQALGQGPQFIFQYYREEENGRGNFPPRFSGLQFPNYSSELNVNALELDDSALYLCASSSGTGFDDTEAFFGQGTRLTVV.